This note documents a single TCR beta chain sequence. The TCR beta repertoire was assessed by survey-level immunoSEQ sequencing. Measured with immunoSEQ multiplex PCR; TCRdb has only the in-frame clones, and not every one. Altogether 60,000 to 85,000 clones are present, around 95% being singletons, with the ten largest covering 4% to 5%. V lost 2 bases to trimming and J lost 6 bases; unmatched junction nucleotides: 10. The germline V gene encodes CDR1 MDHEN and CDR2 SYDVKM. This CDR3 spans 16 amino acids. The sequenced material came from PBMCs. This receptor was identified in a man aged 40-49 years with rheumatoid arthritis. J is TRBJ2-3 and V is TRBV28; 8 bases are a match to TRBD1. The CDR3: CASSLQSTGVVDTQYF. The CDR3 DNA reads TGTGCCAGCAGTTTACAGTCGACAGGGGTTGTGGATACGCAGTATTTT. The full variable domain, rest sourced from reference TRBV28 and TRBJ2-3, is DVKVTQSSRYLVKRTGEKVFLECVQDMDHENMFWYRQDPGLGLRLIYFSYDVKMKEKGDIPEGYSVSREKKERFSLILESASTNQTSMYLCASSLQSTGVVDTQYFGPGTRLTVL.